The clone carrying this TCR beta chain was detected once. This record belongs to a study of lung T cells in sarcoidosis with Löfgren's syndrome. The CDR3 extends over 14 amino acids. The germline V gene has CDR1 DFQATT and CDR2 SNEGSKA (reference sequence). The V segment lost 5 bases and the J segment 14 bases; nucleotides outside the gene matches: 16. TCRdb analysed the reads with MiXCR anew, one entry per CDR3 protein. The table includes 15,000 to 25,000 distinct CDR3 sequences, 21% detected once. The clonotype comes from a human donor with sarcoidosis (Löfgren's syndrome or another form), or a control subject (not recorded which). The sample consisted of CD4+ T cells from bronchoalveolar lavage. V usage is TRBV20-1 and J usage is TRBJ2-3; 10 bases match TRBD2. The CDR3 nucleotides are TGCAGTGCTCCCTCTAGCGGGAGTAGGGATCCGCGGTATTTT. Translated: CSAPSSGSRDPRYF.